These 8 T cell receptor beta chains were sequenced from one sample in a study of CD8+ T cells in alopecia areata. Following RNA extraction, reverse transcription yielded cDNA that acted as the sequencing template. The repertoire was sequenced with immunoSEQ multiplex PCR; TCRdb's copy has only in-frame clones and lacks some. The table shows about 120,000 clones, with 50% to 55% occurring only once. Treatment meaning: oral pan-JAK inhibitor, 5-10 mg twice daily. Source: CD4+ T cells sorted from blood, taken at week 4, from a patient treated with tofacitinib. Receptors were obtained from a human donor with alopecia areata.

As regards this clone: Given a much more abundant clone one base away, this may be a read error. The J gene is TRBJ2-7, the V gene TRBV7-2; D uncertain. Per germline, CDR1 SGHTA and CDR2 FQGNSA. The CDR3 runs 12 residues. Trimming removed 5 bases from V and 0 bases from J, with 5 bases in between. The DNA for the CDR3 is TGTGCCAGCAGCCCGAGCTCCTACGAGCAGTACTTC. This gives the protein CASSPSSYEQYF.

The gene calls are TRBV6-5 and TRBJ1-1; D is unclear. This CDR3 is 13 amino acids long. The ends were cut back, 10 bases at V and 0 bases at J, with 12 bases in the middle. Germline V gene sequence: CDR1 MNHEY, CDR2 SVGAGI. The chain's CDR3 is CATRDQVNTEAFF. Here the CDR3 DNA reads TGTGCCACGAGAGATCAGGTGAACACTGAAGCTTTCTTT.

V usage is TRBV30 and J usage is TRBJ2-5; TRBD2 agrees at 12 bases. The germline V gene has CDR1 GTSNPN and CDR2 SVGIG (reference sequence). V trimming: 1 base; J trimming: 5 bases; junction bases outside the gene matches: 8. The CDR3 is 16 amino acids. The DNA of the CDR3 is TGTGCCTGGAGTGGACTAGCGGGAGTAAGAAAGGAGACCCAGTACTTC. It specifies CAWSGLAGVRKETQYF.

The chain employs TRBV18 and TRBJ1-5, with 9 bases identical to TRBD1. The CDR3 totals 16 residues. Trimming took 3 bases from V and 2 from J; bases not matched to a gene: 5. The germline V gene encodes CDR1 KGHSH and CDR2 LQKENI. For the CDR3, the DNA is TGTGCCAGCTCACCCGTGGACAGGGGTGGCAATCAGCCCCAGCATTTT. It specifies CASSPVDRGGNQPQHF.

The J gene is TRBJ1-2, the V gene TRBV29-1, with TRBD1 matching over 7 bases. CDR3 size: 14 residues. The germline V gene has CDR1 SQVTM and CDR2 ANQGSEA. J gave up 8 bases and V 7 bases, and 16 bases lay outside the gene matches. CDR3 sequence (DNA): TGCAGCGCGATCTTAAACAGGGGTTTGGTCGGCTACACCTTC. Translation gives CSAILNRGLVGYTF.

CDR3 nucleotide sequence: TGTGCCTGGAGGGGACAGCTGAACACTGAAGCTTTCTTT. It specifies CAWRGQLNTEAFF. The chain has TRBV30 and TRBJ1-1; 7 nucleotides align to TRBD1. V lost 3 bases, J lost 0 bases, and 1 base stayed unmatched. Germline loops: CDR1 GTSNPN, CDR2 SVGIG (reference sequence). This CDR3 has 13 residues.

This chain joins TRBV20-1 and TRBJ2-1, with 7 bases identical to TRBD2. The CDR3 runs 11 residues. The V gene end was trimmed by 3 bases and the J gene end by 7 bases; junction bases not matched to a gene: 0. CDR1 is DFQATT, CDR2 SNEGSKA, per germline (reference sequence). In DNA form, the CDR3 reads TGCAGTGCTAGCGGGGGGAATGAGCAGTTCTTC. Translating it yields CSASGGNEQFF.

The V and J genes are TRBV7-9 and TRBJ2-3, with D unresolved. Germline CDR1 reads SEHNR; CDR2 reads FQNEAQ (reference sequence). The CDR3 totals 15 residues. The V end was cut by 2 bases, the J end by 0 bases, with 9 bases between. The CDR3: CASSLPGSSTDTQYF. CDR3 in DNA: TGTGCCAGCAGCTTACCAGGAAGCAGCACAGATACGCAGTATTTT. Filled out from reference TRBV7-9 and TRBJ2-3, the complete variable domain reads DTGVSQNPRHKITKRGQNVTFRCDPISEHNRLYWYRQTLGQGPEFLTYFQNEAQLEKSRLLSDRFSAERPKGSFSTLEIQRTEQGDSAMYLCASSLPGSSTDTQYFGPGTRLTVL.